This T cell receptor (beta chain) came from a study of CD8 T cells in Susac syndrome (dated by TCRdb to about 2019). Turning to the overall study: Repertoire sequencing was used to test whether CD8+ T cell activation and differentiation in Susac syndrome was antigen driven. Clonality of the CD8+ T cell repertoire was compared between around 13 healthy donors, approximately 14 Susac syndrome patients and around 16 multiple sclerosis patients.

Study-level results and caveats: The number of individuals in the TCR sequencing and HLA analysis was recognized as being relatively small.

RNA was extracted using the RNeasy kit, and roughly 0.5 to 1 microgram was reverse transcribed with random hexamers. The immunoSEQ multiplex PCR assay, covering 54 Vbeta and 13 Jbeta segments, was used to amplify TCR beta CDR3 regions. To correct PCR amplification bias, a synthetic template baseline was used for both primer optimization and computational correction. In the original analysis: Reads were annotated to V, D and J genes according to IMGT and were analyzed with immunoSEQ Analyzer, with only productive sequences retained. Clonality was computed as one minus Shannon entropy normalized by log2 of the number of productive unique sequences. For each patient and control, public and private clones were evaluated among the 100 most prevalent clones. Susac-specific clones were defined as absent from healthy and MS cohorts, over a thousand published viral clones and other ImmuneACCESS disease sequences. TCRdb passed the public sequencing reads through fastp at Q25 and MiXCR, retaining productive beta sequences. A single entry per CDR3 protein holds the most common genes and DNA from its merged rows. None of the V and J calls come from the authors' own analysis; TCRdb made them. The sample data list 75,000 to 95,000 distinct CDR3 sequences, and 90% to 95% of these were observed just once. The ten largest clones add up to around 0.5% of the sample.

About this clonotype: No antigen is known for it. No base qualities exist here, and no much larger clone lies one base off it.

Counted from cysteine to phenylalanine, this CDR3 has 13 amino acids. Only the CDR3 DNA stays, 39 bases, in frame from base 1. CDR1 and CDR2 were assigned from the germline V gene (reference sequence) as MNHNY and SVGAGI. The trim is 8 bases for V and 6 bases for J, with a gap of 14 bases between the germline ends. Peripheral blood CD8+ and CD4+ T cells from healthy donors, Susac syndrome patients and multiple sclerosis patients were profiled using high-throughput TCR beta sequencing. Treatment-naive patients with stable or active relapsing-remitting disease fulfilling revised McDonald criteria were used as multiple sclerosis controls. Bulk CD8+ and CD4+ T cells were purified by magnetic negative isolation, whereas CD8+ TEMRA cells were enriched by FACS. Blood was collected in EDTA tubes and processed within 24 hours, with PBMCs isolated through density gradient centrifugation. PBMCs intended for TCR sequencing were frozen in liquid nitrogen and were later thawed in a 37 degrees C water bath. The sorted or isolated CD4+, CD8+ and CD8+ TEMRA cells reached a purity of at least 90%.

This receptor chain uses TRBV6-6 and TRBJ2-1, with the D assignment possibly TRBD1 or TRBD2, given 6 matching bases for each. The receptor comes from a human donor with multiple sclerosis. Sequenced material: CD8+ T cells from PBMCs. The nucleotides are TGTGCCAGCTACGGGGGCGGTCTCAATGAGCAGTTCTTC. Its amino acids are CASYGGGLNEQFF.